Listed here are 28 T cell receptor beta chains from one sample, sequenced in a study of blood T cell repertoires in COVID-19. TCRdb's copy holds only in-frame clones and misses some; the assay was immunoSEQ multiplex PCR. The sample shows about 120,000 clones, roughly 87% of them seen only once. Sequencing was carried out using peripheral blood. The receptor set was obtained from a man older than 75 with acute or convalescent COVID-19.

V and J are TRBV19 and TRBJ2-5, with 8 bases fitting TRBD2. Germline CDR1 reads LNHDA; CDR2 reads SQIVND (reference sequence). The CDR3 is 14 amino acids. V shed 5 bases, J shed 4 bases, and the junction held 6 bases outside the gene matches. CDR3 sequence (DNA): TGTGCCAGTAGTGCGGGGGGTTCCCGAGAGACCCAGTACTTC. This encodes CASSAGGSRETQYF.

The chain recombines TRBV3-1 (or the pseudogene TRBV3-2) with TRBJ1-2, with 7 bases matching TRBD1. Trimming at V came to 0 bases and at J to 8 bases, leaving 12 bases not matched to a gene. This CDR3 spans 16 amino acids. Germline CDR1 LGHDT, CDR2 YNNKEL (reference sequence). CDR3 bases: TGTGCCAGCAGCCAAGACTTACGGGACAGCATCCGCGGCTACACCTTC. The encoded protein is CASSQDLRDSIRGYTF.

The chain recombines TRBV18 with TRBJ2-3, with 9 bases identical to TRBD1. In germline, CDR1 is KGHSH, CDR2 LQKENI. The CDR3 sequence is 15 residues long. Germline trimming cut 8 bases from V and 2 bases from J; bases unmatched to any gene: 8. CDR3 nucleotide sequence: TGTGCCAGCGCTCCGGGACAGGGATTCACAGATACGCAGTATTTT. Its protein product is CASAPGQGFTDTQYF.

The V call is TRBV3-1 (or the pseudogene TRBV3-2), the J call TRBJ1-2, with TRBD1 as a possible D gene (5 bases). The CDR3 covers 15 residues. V was pared by 1 base and J by 5 bases, with 14 bases between. Looked up from germline, CDR1 is LGHDT and CDR2 is YNNKEL (reference sequence). CDR3 sequence: CASSQVLDKEYGYTF. The CDR3 coding sequence is TGTGCCAGCAGCCAAGTTTTGGACAAAGAGTATGGCTACACCTTC.

The chain links TRBV7-9 to TRBJ2-2, with 10 bases identical to TRBD1. Germline CDR1 and CDR2: SEHNR and FQNEAQ (reference sequence). V shed 2 bases, J shed 5 bases, and the junction held 2 bases outside the gene matches. The CDR3 runs 15 residues. The CDR3 is CASSLRTGGTGELFF. The CDR3 DNA is TGTGCCAGCAGCTTACGGACAGGGGGGACCGGGGAGCTGTTTTTT.

The chain carries TRBV27 and TRBJ2-6, with 9 nucleotides matching TRBD1. After removal of 1 base from V and 0 bases from J, the junction contained 7 bases not matched to a gene. Germline CDR1 and CDR2: MNHEY and SMNVEV (reference sequence). The CDR3 runs 19 residues. CDR3 amino acids: CASSLWATQGASGANVLTF. CDR3 DNA sequence: TGTGCCAGCAGTTTATGGGCAACACAGGGGGCCTCTGGGGCCAACGTCCTGACTTTC.

The V gene is TRBV28, the J gene TRBJ1-2; no definite D call. Trimming stripped 6 bases from V and 6 bases from J, with 11 bases between. Per the germline V gene, CDR1 is MDHEN and CDR2 is SYDVKM. The CDR3 totals 12 residues. As DNA, the CDR3 is TGTGCCAGCAGCCCTCTCCCCCATGGCTACACCTTC. Amino acids: CASSPLPHGYTF.

V and J are TRBV28 and TRBJ1-4, with 8 nucleotides matching TRBD1. Germline lookup yields CDR1 MDHEN and CDR2 SYDVKM. V lost 1 base, J lost 4 bases, and 2 bases stayed unmatched. This CDR3 contains 15 residues. This CDR3 is CASSLSGGHNEKLFF. CDR3 sequence (DNA): TGTGCCAGCAGTTTATCAGGGGGCCATAATGAAAAACTGTTTTTT.

This sequence joins TRBV6-2 or TRBV6-3 and TRBJ1-1, with 11 bases aligning to TRBD1. The V gene's germline CDR1 is MNHEY and CDR2 SVGEGT. The CDR3 totals 16 residues. The junction had 4 bases not matched to a gene; V was cut back by 0 bases and J by 4 bases. This CDR3 is CASSYSKGQGVTEAFF. The DNA of the CDR3 is TGTGCCAGCAGTTACTCGAAGGGACAGGGGGTCACTGAAGCTTTCTTT.

The chain links TRBV4-2 to TRBJ1-3, with D possibly matching TRBD1 (5 bases). Germline V lookup: CDR1 LGHNA, CDR2 YNFKEQ. Trimming pared 0 bases from V and 3 bases from J, leaving 12 bases between. This CDR3 region has 16 residues. CDR3 region: CASSQDPEGYGNTIYF. The DNA of the CDR3 is TGTGCCAGCAGCCAAGATCCGGAGGGGTATGGAAACACCATATATTTT.

The chain carries TRBV6-1 and TRBJ1-1; 7 bases map to TRBD1. Germline-derived CDR1 and CDR2 are MNHNS and SASEGT. The CDR3 loop spans 15 amino acids. Trimming took 1 base from V and 4 from J; bases not matched to a gene: 6. The CDR3 sequence is CASSEGGGLVTEAFF. The CDR3 DNA is TGTGCCAGCAGTGAAGGAGGGGGCTTGGTCACTGAAGCTTTCTTT.

The chain combines TRBV3-1 (or the pseudogene TRBV3-2) with TRBJ2-7; TRBD2 matches at 10 bases. This CDR3 region has 15 residues. The trim removed 1 base at V and 8 bases at J, leaving 8 bases unmatched. Germline V lookup: CDR1 LGHDT, CDR2 YNNKEL (reference sequence). Here the CDR3 reads CASSQVSGGGRKQYF. DNA of the CDR3: TGTGCCAGCAGCCAAGTCAGCGGGGGGGGTCGTAAGCAGTACTTC.

The chain is built from TRBV5-1 and TRBJ2-1, with D unresolved. V lost 1 base and J lost 5, with 7 bases in between. The CDR3 loop spans 13 amino acids. Germline lookup yields CDR1 SGHRS and CDR2 YFSETQ. This CDR3 reads CASSLPQNNEQFF. CDR3 DNA sequence: TGCGCCAGCAGCTTGCCCCAAAACAATGAGCAGTTCTTC.

V is TRBV7-8 and J is TRBJ2-6; TRBD1 matches 8 bases. CDR1 SGHVS and CDR2 FQNEAQ come from the germline V gene. The CDR3 consists of 18 residues. Trimming removed 5 bases from V and 0 bases from J; junction bases left unmatched: 9. The CDR3: CASSGSGTGLSGANVLTF. Written as DNA, the CDR3 is TGTGCCAGCAGCGGATCCGGGACAGGTCTCTCTGGGGCCAACGTCCTGACTTTC.

V is TRBV6-5 and J is TRBJ2-7, with TRBD2 as a possible D gene (6 bases). Germline V gene data show CDR1 as MNHEY and CDR2 as SVGAGI. Trimming took 6 bases from V and 6 from J, leaving 12 bases between them. The CDR3 runs to 12 residues. DNA of the CDR3: TGTGCCAGCAGCCGGGACTTTGGCGAGCAGTACTTC. This gives the protein CASSRDFGEQYF.

The chain recombines TRBV29-1 with TRBJ1-2, with D perhaps matching TRBD1 (5 bases). The CDR3 is 14 residues long. In germline, CDR1 is SQVTM, CDR2 ANQGSEA. V lost 1 base to trimming and J lost 7 bases, with 16 bases between them. CDR3 sequence reads: CSVEGSLGLGGYTF. Here the CDR3 DNA reads TGCAGCGTTGAAGGTAGTCTGGGGCTGGGTGGCTACACCTTC.

The chain carries TRBV5-1 and TRBJ1-2; TRBD1 aligns across 9 bases. Trimming removed 3 bases from V and 6 bases from J; junction bases left unmatched: 6. CDR3 size: 14 residues. Germline assignment: CDR1 SGHRS and CDR2 YFSETQ. The chain's CDR3 is CASSSGQGIDGYTF. The CDR3 DNA is TGCGCCAGCAGCTCGGGACAGGGTATAGATGGCTACACCTTC.

The V call is TRBV2, the J call TRBJ2-3, with D perhaps matching TRBD1 (6 bases). V gave up 7 bases and J gave up 2 bases, with 19 bases separating them. Germline lookup yields CDR1 SNHLY and CDR2 FYNNEI. This CDR3 has 16 residues. DNA for the CDR3: TGTGCCAGCACCGCTGACAGGCCCGACACCACAGATACGCAGTATTTT. It is translated as CASTADRPDTTDTQYF. Combining the CDR3 with reference TRBV2 and TRBJ2-3 gives the whole variable domain EPEVTQTPSHQVTQMGQEVILRCVPISNHLYFYWYRQILGQKVEFLVSFYNNEISEKSEIFDDQFSVERPDGSNFTLKIRSTKLEDSAMYFCASTADRPDTTDTQYFGPGTRLTVL.

The chain carries TRBV6-5 and TRBJ1-2; TRBD1 aligns across 12 bases. V shed 7 bases and J 6 bases; nucleotides not matched to a gene: 9. Germline CDR1 and CDR2: MNHEY and SVGAGI. The CDR3 has 15 amino acids. The CDR3 here is CASKEGTGGADGYTF. The CDR3 nucleotides read TGTGCCAGCAAAGAAGGGACAGGGGGCGCGGATGGCTACACCTTC.

This chain links TRBV7-2 with TRBJ2-7, with a possible D match to TRBD1 (7 bases). The CDR3 is made up of 13 amino acids. CDR1 and CDR2 (germline): SGHTA, FQGNSA. The V gene lost 5 bases and the J gene lost 6 bases, with 14 bases spanning the gap. CDR3 coding DNA: TGTGCCAGCAGCGCGGGACAGTCTCTCGAGCAGTACTTC. It encodes CASSAGQSLEQYF.

V gene TRBV19 combines with J gene TRBJ2-5, with a possible D match to TRBD1 (5 bases). Germline CDR1 is LNHDA and CDR2 is SQIVND (reference sequence). This CDR3 comprises 14 residues. The V end was cut by 1 base, the J end by 5 bases, with 11 bases between. In DNA form, the CDR3 reads TGTGCCAGTAGTATAGGGGGCGCGTATGAGACCCAGTACTTC. Protein product: CASSIGGAYETQYF.

The V and J genes are TRBV24-1 and TRBJ2-3; 7 nucleotides agree with TRBD1. Germline CDR1 is KGHDR and CDR2 is SFDVKD. The CDR3 length is 14 residues. Unmatched junction bases numbered 5, after V lost 5 bases and J lost 4 bases. This chain's CDR3 is CATSGEGAADTQYF. In DNA form, the CDR3 reads TGTGCCACCAGTGGTGAGGGGGCGGCAGATACGCAGTATTTT.

This chain joins TRBV19 and TRBJ1-2; TRBD1 aligns across 7 bases. The germline V gene encodes CDR1 LNHDA and CDR2 SQIVND (reference sequence). The CDR3 spans 15 residues. V lost 5 bases, J lost 5 bases, and 11 bases stayed unmatched. CDR3 nucleotides: TGTGCCAGTAGTCGTACCGGGACAGTGGGGTATGGCTACACCTTC. It codes for CASSRTGTVGYGYTF.

The chain couples TRBV19 to TRBJ2-7; D gene uncertain. CDR1 LNHDA and CDR2 SQIVND come from the germline V gene (reference sequence). There are 13 residues in the CDR3. V dropped 4 bases and J dropped 2 bases, with 9 bases sitting between them. Here the CDR3 reads CASSRAGTYEQYF. The CDR3 DNA is TGTGCCAGTAGTAGGGCAGGTACCTACGAGCAGTACTTC. Complete variable domain (other parts from reference TRBV19 and TRBJ2-7): DGGITQSPKYLFRKEGQNVTLSCEQNLNHDAMYWYRQDPGQGLRLIYYSQIVNDFQKGDIAEGYSVSREKKESFPLTVTSAQKNPTAFYLCASSRAGTYEQYFGPGTRLTVT.

The chain recombines TRBV10-3 with TRBJ1-5; perhaps TRBD1 as D (5 bases). V shed 2 bases and J shed 6 bases, with 11 bases lying between them. Germline V gene sequence: CDR1 ENHRY, CDR2 SYGVKD. This CDR3 is 14 amino acids long. In nucleotides, the CDR3 is TGTGCCATCAGTGAGCTAGGGGAAAGTCAGCCCCAGCATTTT. Protein product: CAISELGESQPQHF.

This chain uses TRBV3-1 (or the pseudogene TRBV3-2) with TRBJ2-1; D possibly corresponds to TRBD2 (6 bases). Germline V gene lookup returns CDR1 LGHDT and CDR2 YNNKEL (reference sequence). V lost 8 bases and J 4 bases, leaving 6 bases between the germline ends. The CDR3 is made up of 11 amino acids. The CDR3 region is CASRGYNEQFF. The DNA of the CDR3 is TGTGCCAGCCGGGGGTACAATGAGCAGTTCTTC.

The chain joins TRBV18 to TRBJ2-7; 11 nucleotides align to TRBD2. After removal of 4 bases from V and 6 bases from J, the junction contained 8 bases not matched to a gene. Germline values: CDR1 KGHSH, CDR2 LQKENI. The CDR3 is 15 residues long. The DNA of the CDR3 is TGTGCCAGCTCACTTCCGGGACTAGCGGTCTCCGAGCAGTACTTC. This sequence encodes CASSLPGLAVSEQYF.

V and J are TRBV7-6 and TRBJ1-2; perhaps TRBD1 as D (5 bases). Trimming stripped 5 bases from V and 4 bases from J, with 11 bases between. This CDR3 spans 13 amino acids. Per germline, CDR1 SGHVS and CDR2 FNYEAQ. As DNA, the CDR3 is TGTGCCAGCAGCCCCATGGGGGGCTATGGCTACACCTTC. This translates into CASSPMGGYGYTF.